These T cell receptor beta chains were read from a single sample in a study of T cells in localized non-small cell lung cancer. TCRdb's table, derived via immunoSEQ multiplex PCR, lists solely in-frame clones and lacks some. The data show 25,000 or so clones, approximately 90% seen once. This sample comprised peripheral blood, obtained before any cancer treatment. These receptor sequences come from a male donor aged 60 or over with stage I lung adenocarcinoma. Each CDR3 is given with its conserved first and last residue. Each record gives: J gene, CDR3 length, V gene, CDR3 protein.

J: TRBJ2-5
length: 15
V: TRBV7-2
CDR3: CASRPRVAGLETQYF

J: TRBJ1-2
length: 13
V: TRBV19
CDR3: CASADREGYGYTF

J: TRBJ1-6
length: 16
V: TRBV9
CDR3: CASSGREGEGNSPLHF

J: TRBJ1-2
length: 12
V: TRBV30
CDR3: CAWSIGSYGYTF

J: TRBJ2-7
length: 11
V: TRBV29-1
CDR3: CSVASGDKSFF

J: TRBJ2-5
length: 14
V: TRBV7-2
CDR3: CASSFGGYQETQYF

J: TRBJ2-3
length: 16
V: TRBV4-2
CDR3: CASSRDSGGAGDTQYF

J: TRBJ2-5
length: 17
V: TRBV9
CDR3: CASSEGGSLDARETQYF

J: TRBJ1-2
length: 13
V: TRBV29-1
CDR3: CSVGGTPGYGYTF

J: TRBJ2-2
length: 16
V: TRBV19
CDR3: CASKTGGSLNTGELFF

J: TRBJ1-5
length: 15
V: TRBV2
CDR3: CASTRDRLSNQPQHF

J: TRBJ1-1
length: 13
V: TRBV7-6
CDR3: CASSFQSYTEAFF

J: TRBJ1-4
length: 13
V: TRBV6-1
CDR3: CAALLQGSEKLFF

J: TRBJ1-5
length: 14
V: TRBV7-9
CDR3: CASSHRDRDQPQHF

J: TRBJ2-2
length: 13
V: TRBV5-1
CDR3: CASSLSATGELFF

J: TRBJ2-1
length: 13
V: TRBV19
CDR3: CASTGLADNEQFF

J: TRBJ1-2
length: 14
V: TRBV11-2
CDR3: CASSRGQGGDGYTF

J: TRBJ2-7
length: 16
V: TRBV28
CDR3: CASSSRSTGAVYEQYF

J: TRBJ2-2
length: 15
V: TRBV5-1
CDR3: CASSLSSTDLGELFF

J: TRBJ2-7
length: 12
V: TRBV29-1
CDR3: CSVGDSPYEQYF

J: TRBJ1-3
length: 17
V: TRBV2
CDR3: CASSTGVSPQSGNTIYF

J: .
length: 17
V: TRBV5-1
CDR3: CASRRLGAGDLTYEQYF

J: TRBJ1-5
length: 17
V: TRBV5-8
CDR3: CASSLGKITGGDQPQHF

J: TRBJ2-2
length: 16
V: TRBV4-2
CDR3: CASSLRHPMNTGELFF

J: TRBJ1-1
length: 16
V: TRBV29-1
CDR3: CSVEKVSGAEVTGAFF

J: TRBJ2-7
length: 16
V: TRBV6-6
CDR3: CASSPSGTGINYEQYF

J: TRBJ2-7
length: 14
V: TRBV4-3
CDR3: CASSQEWDAYEQYF

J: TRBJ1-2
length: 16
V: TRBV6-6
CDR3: CASRNSRTGLRYGYTF

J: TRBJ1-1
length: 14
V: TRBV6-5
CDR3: CASSSSKTGGQAFF

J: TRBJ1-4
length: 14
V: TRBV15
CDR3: CATSRQGAGEKLFF

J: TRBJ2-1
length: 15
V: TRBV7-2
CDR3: CASSSWGGHYNEQFF

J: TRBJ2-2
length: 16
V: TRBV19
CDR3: CASSIDVRGSIGELFF

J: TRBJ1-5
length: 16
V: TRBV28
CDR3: CASSLLMGTGGQPQHF

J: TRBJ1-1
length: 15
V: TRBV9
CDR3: CASSVDVGVATEAFF

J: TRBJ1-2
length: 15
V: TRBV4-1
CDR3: CASSQGEGQPYGYTF

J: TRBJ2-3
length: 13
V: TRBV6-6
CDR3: CASSWDFTDTQYF